Listed below are T cell receptor beta chains from one sample, sequenced in a study of identifying expanded T cells in peripheral blood. Clones were sequenced by immunoSEQ multiplex PCR, and TCRdb holds only the in-frame ones, with some missing. The repertoire has approximately 91,000 clones, approximately 88% of them found once; the top ten carry 4% to 4.5%. Sequencing was carried out using blood. These receptors were obtained from a person aged 18 to 75 in good health. Both conserved end residues are part of each CDR3. The D gene is left open where the match is weak. The size entry is marked missing in some rows and otherwise reads once, few, many or a size class.

TRBV30	NA	few	TRBJ1-5	CAWSVRRWPGDQPQHF	TGTGCCTGGAGTGTACGGCGCTGGCCTGGGGATCAGCCCCAGCATTTT
TRBV6-1	TRBD1	NA	TRBJ2-5	CANSPYRGGETQYF	TGTGCCAACAGTCCTTACAGGGGCGGGGAGACCCAGTACTTC
TRBV27	NA	NA	TRBJ1-6	CASSYEGVSSPLHF	TGTGCCAGCAGTTATGAAGGCGTTAGTTCACCCCTCCACTTT
TRBV11-2	NA	NA	TRBJ1-1	CASSTPKNTEAFF	TGTGCCAGCAGCACTCCCAAGAACACTGAAGCTTTCTTT
TRBV11-2	TRBD1	once	TRBJ1-3	CASSFDRAGNTIYF	TGTGCCAGCAGCTTCGACAGGGCTGGAAACACCATATATTTT
TRBV7-8	NA	NA	TRBJ2-7	CASSGRNRSYFSYEQYF	TGTGCCAGCAGCGGCCGAAATAGATCTTATTTCTCCTACGAGCAGTACTTC
TRBV27	NA	NA	TRBJ2-7	CASSLHGVSRTYEQYF	TGTGCCAGCAGTTTACATGGGGTAAGCAGGACCTACGAGCAGTACTTC
TRBV27	TRBD1	NA	TRBJ1-2	CASSPYLFRGQRSNGYTF	TGTGCCAGCAGTCCGTATTTATTTCGGGGACAGAGGAGTAATGGCTACACCTTC
TRBV15	NA	NA	TRBJ2-7	CATSRGRDRSYEQYF	TGTGCCACCAGCAGAGGGAGGGACAGAAGCTACGAGCAGTACTTC
TRBV25-1	NA	NA	TRBJ1-2	CASSDGRAVGRRRYGYTF	TGTGCCAGCAGTGATGGAAGGGCGGTCGGGCGGAGAAGGTATGGCTACACCTTC
TRBV27	TRBD2	NA	TRBJ2-5	CASSPRTSERLGQETQYF	TGTGCCAGCAGTCCTAGGACTAGCGAACGCCTGGGGCAAGAGACCCAGTACTTC
TRBV20-1	NA	NA	TRBJ2-1	CSARSYNEQFF	TGCAGTGCTAGGTCATACAATGAGCAGTTCTTC
TRBV27	TRBD1	NA	TRBJ2-7	CASSRTGQGRYEQYF	TGTGCCAGCAGTAGAACGGGACAGGGACGCTACGAGCAGTACTTC
TRBV6-1	TRBD2	once	TRBJ2-2	CASSEEGGSTGELFF	TGTGCCAGCAGTGAGGAGGGAGGGTCCACCGGGGAGCTGTTTTTT